One and the same sample provided the 15 T cell receptor beta chains below, sequenced in a study of T cells after yellow fever vaccination (dated 2019 in TCRdb). Interpreted using the paper, the treatment or condition label stands for: live attenuated yellow fever vaccine strain. To prepare the library, 5' RACE was applied. The sequencer was an Illumina HiSeq 2500. In-frame beta chains were kept once TCRdb had trimmed the public reads at Q25 with fastp and called clones with MiXCR. Each CDR3 protein appears once, grouped with its most common genes and DNA. This sample holds about 130,000 distinct CDR3 sequences; less than 8.5% were observed only once. The ten largest account for under 0.7% of the sample. Sequencing was performed on CD4+ T cells sorted from PBMCs, taken 10 days after the yellow fever booster vaccination. The receptors were sampled from a man aged 25 to 40 who received the YFV17D yellow fever vaccine.

In its sample, this clonotype was seen many times. V is TRBV6-5 and J is TRBJ1-2, with 7 bases identical to TRBD1. The CDR3 totals 13 residues. Germline V gene lookup returns CDR1 MNHEY and CDR2 SVGAGI. V lost 4 bases, J lost 1 base, and 0 bases stayed unmatched. The CDR3 sequence is CASSWDSNYGYTF. The CDR3 DNA is TGTGCCAGCAGTTGGGACAGTAACTATGGCTACACCTTC.

This clonotype showed up many times. This chain joins TRBV7-2 and TRBJ2-7; TRBD2 agrees at 10 bases. Trimming at V came to 4 bases and at J to 2 bases, leaving 5 bases not matched to a gene. CDR3 length: 15 residues. Germline assignment: CDR1 SGHTA and CDR2 FQGNSA. CDR3 region: CASSWTSGAAYEQYF. The DNA for the CDR3 is TGTGCCAGCAGCTGGACTAGCGGAGCCGCCTACGAGCAGTACTTC.

This clonotype has at least ten counts. The chain has TRBV5-6 and TRBJ1-4; D not resolved. CDR3 length equals 21 residues. Germline assignment: CDR1 SGHDT and CDR2 YYEEEE. The ends were cut back, 0 bases at V and 1 base at J, with 25 bases in the middle. CDR3 loop: CASSLANFGPRLEITNEKLFF. The CDR3 bases are TGTGCCAGCAGCTTGGCCAACTTCGGGCCCCGCCTTGAGATAACTAATGAAAAACTGTTTTTT.

J is TRBJ2-2 and V is TRBV24-1; TRBD2 agrees at 7 bases. The CDR3 runs 14 residues. CDR1 and CDR2 (germline): KGHDR, SFDVKD. The CDR3 loop reads CDTSGELNTGELFF. The CDR3 nucleotides are TGTGACACAAGCGGGGAGTTGAACACCGGGGAGCTGTTTTTT.

This clonotype was seen ten or more times. CDR3 bases: TGTGCCAGCAGTCCCACGTCTCTGGACTCTAACACCGGGGAGCTGTTTTTT. Its translation is CASSPTSLDSNTGELFF. The rearrangement joins TRBV7-2 to TRBJ2-2, with D perhaps TRBD2 (5 bases). Germline lookup yields CDR1 SGHTA and CDR2 FQGNSA. V was pared by 6 bases and J by 2 bases, with 19 bases between. The CDR3 has 17 amino acids.

This clonotype has only a few counts. The chain joins TRBV5-5 to TRBJ2-7, with TRBD2 matching 13 bases. Trimming removed 4 bases from V and 2 bases from J; junction bases left unmatched: 12. Germline CDR1 and CDR2: SGHKS and YYEKEE (reference sequence). This CDR3 region has 18 residues. The chain's CDR3 is CASSHGTVGTSGTYEQYF. Written as DNA, the CDR3 is TGTGCCAGCAGCCACGGGACAGTTGGGACTAGCGGGACCTACGAGCAGTACTTC.

This clonotype was recorded at least ten times. This chain uses TRBV12-3 or TRBV12-4 with TRBJ1-5, with D perhaps TRBD1 (5 bases). The V end lost 4 bases, the J end lost 2 bases, and 9 bases lay between the germline ends. The CDR3 length is 14 residues. For the CDR3, the DNA is TGTGCCAGCAGTTCCGCGACAGGCAATCAGCCCCAGCATTTT. Its translation is CASSSATGNQPQHF.

This clonotype has ten or more counts. The V gene is TRBV7-2, the J gene TRBJ2-7; TRBD1 or TRBD2 may be the D gene (5 bases each). The CDR3 is made up of 14 amino acids. Trimming left V 5 bases short and J 3 bases short, with 14 bases between. Germline assignment: CDR1 SGHTA and CDR2 FQGNSA. The CDR3 DNA follows: TGTGCCAGCAGCCTCGGGACGGGGATCTACGAGCAGTACTTC. The encoded protein is CASSLGTGIYEQYF. The entire variable domain, with the rest obtained from reference TRBV7-2 and TRBJ2-7, is as follows: GAGVSQSPSNKVTEKGKDVELRCDPISGHTALYWYRQSLGQGLEFLIYFQGNSAPDKSGLPSDRFSAERTGGSVSTLTIQRTQQEDSAVYLCASSLGTGIYEQYFGPGTRLTVT.

The genes are TRBV24-1 and TRBJ2-6, with D possibly TRBD1 on 5 matching bases. Germline-derived CDR1 and CDR2 are KGHDR and SFDVKD. V dropped 4 bases and J dropped 1 base, with 7 bases sitting between them. The CDR3 runs to 15 residues. The CDR3 here is CATSDAGSGANVLTF. In DNA, the CDR3 is TGTGCCACCAGTGACGCAGGGTCTGGGGCCAACGTCCTGACTTTC.

This clonotype has ten or more counts. J is TRBJ1-2 and V is TRBV27; perhaps TRBD1 as D (5 bases). The CDR3 covers 13 residues. Germline-derived CDR1 and CDR2 are MNHEY and SMNVEV (reference sequence). V was shortened by 6 bases and J by 4 bases, with 12 bases between the two germline ends. The CDR3: CASRSRGTYGYTF. CDR3 DNA sequence: TGTGCCAGCAGGAGCCGGGGGACCTATGGCTACACCTTC.

Ten or more counts support this clonotype. The chain couples TRBV5-1 to TRBJ2-5, with D unresolved. V was trimmed by 0 bases and J by 2 bases, leaving 8 bases between them. Looked up from germline, CDR1 is SGHRS and CDR2 is YFSETQ. This CDR3 is 14 amino acids long. Here the CDR3 DNA reads TGCGCCAGCAGCTTGGGACACGGTCAAGAGACCCAGTACTTC. Its protein is CASSLGHGQETQYF.

The table lists this clonotype with many counts. The rearrangement joins TRBV3-1 to TRBJ2-1, with 9 bases aligning to TRBD2. Germline lookup yields CDR1 LGHDT and CDR2 YNNKEL (reference sequence). CDR3 length equals 19 residues. V was clipped by 4 bases and J by 12 bases; unmatched bases: 25. The CDR3 DNA sequence: TGTGCCAGCAGCCCCCATGGGGCTAGCGGGATCCAGTGGGGCCCGCGGCAGTTCTTC. Its translation: CASSPHGASGIQWGPRQFF.

This clonotype was seen many times. This chain connects TRBV20-1 to TRBJ2-4; D could derive from TRBD1 or TRBD2 (5 bases each). From germline, CDR1 is DFQATT and CDR2 SNEGSKA (reference sequence). Trimming took 2 bases from V and 5 from J, leaving 16 bases between them. This CDR3 is 15 amino acids long. The CDR3 DNA reads TGCAGTGCTAGATCGGGGCCACAAAGGCAAAACATTCAGTACTTC. As protein: CSARSGPQRQNIQYF.

This clonotype was seen more than once but under ten times. The gene calls are TRBV7-9 and TRBJ2-3; 8 bases map to TRBD2. V gave up 5 bases and J gave up 5 bases; unmatched junction bases: 3. CDR3 length: 13 amino acids. CDR1 is SEHNR and CDR2 is FQNEAQ in the germline V gene (reference sequence). The CDR3 is CASSAGGVDTQYF. The CDR3 DNA follows: TGTGCCAGCAGCGCCGGGGGGGTAGATACGCAGTATTTT.

The sample holds many counts of this clonotype. V usage is TRBV2 and J usage is TRBJ2-2; TRBD1 might be the D (5 bases). The V gene lost 6 bases and the J gene lost 4 bases, with 12 bases spanning the gap. The CDR3 runs 14 residues. Germline loops: CDR1 SNHLY, CDR2 FYNNEI. The CDR3 protein is CASRRRAGTGELFF. CDR3 in DNA: TGTGCCAGCAGACGCAGGGCCGGCACCGGGGAGCTGTTTTTT.